The 2 T cell receptor beta chains given below trace back to one sample, sequenced in a study of T cell repertoires in cytomegalovirus infection. No antigens are known for them. TCRdb reanalysed the reads using MiXCR and keeps one entry per CDR3 protein. The data show a few hundred thousand distinct CDR3 sequences, about 39% seen once. Sequences were derived from cultured PBMCs, sampled from culture after CMV antigen stimulation. Receptors originate from a human donor in good health (CMV status not recorded). Some clones in this sample may be carry-over from other donors' samples.

The chain couples TRBV15 to TRBJ2-3, with D possibly TRBD2 on 7 matching bases. Germline CDR1 and CDR2: LNHNV and YYDKDF (reference sequence). Trimming pared 4 bases from V and 6 bases from J, leaving 14 bases between. The CDR3 covers 14 residues. CDR3 nucleotide sequence: TGTGCCACCAGCATACGGGGGGCGTCGGATACGCAGTATTTT. This gives the protein CATSIRGASDTQYF.

This clonotype was recorded a few times. Germline and junction disagree at one end, which may indicate a read error. The V gene is TRBV27, the J gene TRBJ1-6; D is unresolved. Germline V gene data show CDR1 as MNHEY and CDR2 as SMNVEV (reference sequence). The CDR3 covers 15 residues. CDR3 sequence (DNA): TGTGCCAGCAGTCTATCCGGGGCCTATAATTCACCCCTCCACTTT. This sequence encodes CASSLSGAYNSPLHF.